One T cell receptor beta chain is described in this entry. Its antigen remains unidentified. Cycle 7 day 1, cycle 4 day 1, and baseline were the timepoints at which blood was sampled. The CDR3 runs 14 residues. Trimming cost V 3 bases and J 7 bases, with 10 bases left between them. Germline V gene lookup returns CDR1 SGHTA and CDR2 FQGNSA. Only in-frame clones appear in the TCRdb table, and some are missing; sequencing was by immunoSEQ multiplex PCR. The table has 75,000 to 100,000 clones, 84% seen once. This specimen belongs to a study of OX40 agonist ivuxolimab in advanced cancers. The study's findings and limits: It was also the case that some nonresponders had low normalized T-cell clonal expansion. Still undetermined is the antigen specificity of the expanded peripheral T cells. On average, CD8+ T cells showed a greater number of expanded clones than CD4+.

This receptor was identified in an adult with an advanced solid tumor such as melanoma, head and neck, liver or kidney cancer. The V gene is TRBV7-2, the J gene TRBJ1-6; possible D gene TRBD1, 5 bases. The specimen comprised CD4+ or CD8+ T cells sorted from blood, sampled in a trial of the OX40 agonist ivuxolimab. CDR3 amino acids: CASSFGTPNSPLHF. As DNA, the CDR3 is TGTGCCAGCAGCTTCGGGACCCCCAATTCACCCCTCCACTTT.